This TCR beta chain came from a study of T cell responses to AZD1222 COVID-19 vaccine. Comments on this clone: The antigen remains unidentified.

Libraries were prepared by immunoSEQ multiplex PCR; TCRdb keeps only in-frame clonotypes and omits some of them. Of roughly 140,000 clones listed, 85% to 95% are singletons. This CDR3 contains 11 residues. The V end was cut by 5 bases, the J end by 3 bases, with 3 bases between. Study findings and constraints: The sample set comprised mostly white British donors with more females, and clonal diversity was possibly underestimated. Mapped onto spike, vaccine-associated CD4 TCRs spanned it and were dominant at 160-218 and 743-854. Once two AZD1222 doses were given, Spike-specific TCR breadth and depth went up. At baseline, just five to seven AZD1222 recipients tested seropositive.

The clonotype originates from an adult who had recovered from COVID-19. The source material was peripheral blood, sampled after recovery from COVID-19. This chain links TRBV12-3 or TRBV12-4 with TRBJ2-3; no firm D call. CDR3 residues: CASSPTDTQYF. For the CDR3, the DNA is TGTGCCAGCAGTCCTACAGATACGCAGTATTTT.